A single sample gave rise to the 18 T cell receptor beta chains below, sequenced in a study of blood T cell repertoires in COVID-19. Data came from immunoSEQ multiplex PCR; TCRdb stores just in-frame clones and leaves some out. In the table there are about 180,000 clones, 75% to 85% of which are singletons. The sample comprised peripheral blood. The source of these receptors is a human donor in a cohort sampled during active COVID-19.

The chain carries TRBV10-3 and TRBJ2-7; a possible D gene is TRBD1 (6 bases). The CDR3 totals 12 residues. The ends were cut back, 8 bases at V and 3 bases at J, with 11 bases in the middle. From germline, CDR1 is ENHRY and CDR2 SYGVKD. DNA for the CDR3: TGTGCCATCCGGACAGATAACTACGAGCAGTACTTC. Translated: CAIRTDNYEQYF.

This clone was seen more than once but under ten times. The chain recombines TRBV5-1 with TRBJ2-3; D may be TRBD1 (5 bases). Trimming stripped 1 base from V and 3 bases from J, with 9 bases between. The CDR3 loop spans 14 amino acids. Germline values: CDR1 SGHRS, CDR2 YFSETQ. The DNA of the CDR3 is TGCGCCAGCAGCTTGCCCCAGGGTACAGATACGCAGTATTTT. It translates to CASSLPQGTDTQYF.

This clone has more than one count but fewer than ten. The rearrangement links TRBV7-3 to TRBJ1-1; TRBD1 matches at 11 bases. Germline CDR1 SGHTA, CDR2 FQGTGA. The V and J ends lost 5 bases and 1 base, in that order; junction bases with no gene match: 6. The CDR3 loop spans 16 amino acids. CDR3 loop: CASSLGQGAKNTEAFF. The DNA for the CDR3 is TGTGCCAGCAGCCTAGGACAGGGGGCGAAGAACACTGAAGCTTTCTTT.

This chain links TRBV12-3 or TRBV12-4 with TRBJ1-1, with a possible D match to TRBD1 (5 bases). CDR3 length: 13 amino acids. Trimming left V 5 bases short and J 4 bases short, with 11 bases between. For the CDR3, the DNA is TGTGCCAGCAGTGCGAACAGGATCACTGAAGCTTTCTTT. This encodes CASSANRITEAFF.

This clone is a singleton in its sample. The chain recombines TRBV18 with TRBJ2-7, with 12 nucleotides matching TRBD1. The CDR3 extends over 13 amino acids. Germline CDR1 KGHSH, CDR2 LQKENI. V lost 6 bases and J lost 7; bases outside the gene matches: 4. The CDR3 DNA reads TGTGCCAGCTCGCGGGACAGGGGGCGTGAGCAGTACTTC. The encoded protein is CASSRDRGREQYF.

CDR3 sequence reads: CASSSRKSYEQYF. The DNA of the CDR3 is TGTGCCAGCAGCTCCAGGAAGTCCTACGAGCAGTACTTC. This chain uses TRBV11-3 with TRBJ2-7; D is unclear. This CDR3 is 13 amino acids long. The V gene lost 4 bases and the J gene lost 1 base, with 8 bases spanning the gap. CDR1 and CDR2 (germline): SGHNT, YENEEA.

The sample holds many counts of this clone. The CDR3 sequence: CASINLSGTGDSPLHF. For the CDR3, the DNA is TGTGCCAGCATAAACCTTTCCGGGACAGGAGATTCACCCCTCCACTTT. The chain joins TRBV11-2 to TRBJ1-6, with 8 positions matching TRBD1. The CDR3 length is 16 residues. Trimming removed 7 bases from V and 8 bases from J; junction bases left unmatched: 13. Germline-derived CDR1 and CDR2 are SGHAT and FQNNGV. Using reference TRBV11-2 and TRBJ1-6 for the parts outside the CDR3, the full variable domain is EAGVAQSPRYKIIEKRQSVAFWCNPISGHATLYWYQQILGQGPKLLIQFQNNGVVDDSQLPKDRFSAERLKGVDSTLKIQPAKLEDSAVYLCASINLSGTGDSPLHFGNGTRLTVT.

The V gene is TRBV9, the J gene TRBJ1-1, with D tentatively TRBD1 (6 bases). This CDR3 is 14 amino acids long. Germline V CDR1 and CDR2: SGDLS, YYNGEE. The V end lost 3 bases, the J end lost 4 bases, and 13 bases lay between the germline ends. CDR3 coding DNA: TGTGCCAGCAGCGCCGGGGACACCTTCACTGAAGCTTTCTTT. It translates to CASSAGDTFTEAFF.

The CDR3 region has the DNA TGTGCCAGCAGCCGACCCCCGGGGTTAGAGACCCAGTACTTC. Translation: CASSRPPGLETQYF. V usage is TRBV3-1 (or the pseudogene TRBV3-2) and J usage is TRBJ2-5; the D gene is possibly TRBD2 (5 bases). This CDR3 has 14 residues. Trimming pared 4 bases from V and 4 bases from J, leaving 13 bases between. Looked up from germline, CDR1 is LGHDT and CDR2 is YNNKEL (reference sequence).

The chain has TRBV10-3 and TRBJ1-5; 9 nucleotides align to TRBD1. There are 13 residues in the CDR3. The J segment lost 6 bases and the V segment lost 11 bases, leaving 8 bases of the junction unmatched. Germline V lookup: CDR1 ENHRY, CDR2 SYGVKD. This chain's CDR3 is CAATGGKGQPQHF. For the CDR3, the DNA is TGTGCCGCGACAGGGGGAAAGGGTCAGCCCCAGCATTTT.

This chain connects TRBV7-2 to TRBJ2-3; D gene unclear. Trimming removed 2 bases at V and 2 bases at J, with 5 bases between. Germline V gene sequence: CDR1 SGHTA, CDR2 FQGNSA. The CDR3 totals 13 residues. CDR3 DNA sequence: TGTGCCAGCAGCTTACAGGCCACAGATACGCAGTATTTT. Translating gives CASSLQATDTQYF.

The chain is built from TRBV7-3 and TRBJ1-1, with 9 bases identical to TRBD1. CDR3 size: 14 residues. Germline-derived CDR1 and CDR2 are SGHTA and FQGTGA. V gave up 5 bases and J gave up 4 bases; unmatched junction bases: 5. The CDR3 spells CASSPGQGATEAFF. For the CDR3, the DNA is TGTGCCAGCAGCCCGGGACAGGGTGCCACTGAAGCTTTCTTT.

The chain has TRBV6-2 or TRBV6-3 and TRBJ1-2; D is perhaps TRBD1 (6 bases). Per the germline V gene, CDR1 is MNHEY and CDR2 is SVGEGT. CDR3 length equals 16 residues. Trimming removed 6 bases from V and 2 bases from J, with 19 bases in between. The CDR3 sequence is CASSSTRTGSNYGYTF. CDR3 DNA sequence: TGTGCCAGCAGCTCTACAAGAACAGGGTCCAACTATGGCTACACCTTC.

This clone appeared a single time. The chain recombines TRBV7-9 with TRBJ1-2; no clear D. Looked up from germline, CDR1 is SEHNR and CDR2 is FQNEAQ (reference sequence). Trimming stripped 1 base from V and 2 bases from J, with 11 bases between. This CDR3 comprises 15 residues. The CDR3 sequence: CASSLDSGRNYGYTF. The DNA for the CDR3 is TGTGCCAGCAGCTTAGATTCGGGAAGGAACTATGGCTACACCTTC.

The rearrangement joins TRBV21-1 to TRBJ2-5; the D segment call TRBD1 is taken from the table without a DNA check. TRBV21-1 is a pseudogene locus. CDR3 length: 16 amino acids. CDR3 DNA sequence: TGTGCCAGCAGCCTAAAAGAAGGGACAGCCCAAGAGACCCAGTACTTC. As protein: CASSLKEGTAQETQYF.

This clone was picked up a small number of times. This chain connects TRBV27 to TRBJ2-7; 8 positions match TRBD1. The germline gives CDR1 MNHEY, CDR2 SMNVEV (reference sequence). The CDR3 contains 14 residues. V shed 5 bases and J 4 bases; nucleotides not matched to a gene: 7. CDR3: CASSLRTGNYEQYF. Written as DNA, the CDR3 is TGTGCCAGCAGTCTCCGGACAGGGAATTACGAGCAGTACTTC.

The chain recombines TRBV19 with TRBJ1-1, with D unresolved. V lost 4 bases and J lost 5, with 17 bases in between. Germline V gene data show CDR1 as LNHDA and CDR2 as SQIVND (reference sequence). This CDR3 is 15 amino acids long. The chain's CDR3 is CASSTFENRETEAFF. The DNA of the CDR3 is TGTGCCAGTAGTACATTCGAGAACCGGGAAACTGAAGCTTTCTTT. Full variable domain (rest looked up from reference TRBV19 and TRBJ1-1): DGGITQSPKYLFRKEGQNVTLSCEQNLNHDAMYWYRQDPGQGLRLIYYSQIVNDFQKGDIAEGYSVSREKKESFPLTVTSAQKNPTAFYLCASSTFENRETEAFFGQGTRLTVV.

This rearrangement joins TRBV10-2 to TRBJ2-7, with 10 bases that match TRBD2. This CDR3 region has 19 residues. The J segment lost 0 bases and the V segment lost 3 bases, leaving 14 bases of the junction unmatched. Germline V gives CDR1 WSHSY, CDR2 SAAADI. The CDR3 is CASSDTSGLAPRSSYEQYF. In nucleotides, the CDR3 is TGCGCCAGCAGTGATACATCGGGACTAGCGCCCAGGAGCTCCTACGAGCAGTACTTC.